The sequence of this TCR beta chain was determined in a study of CXCR3-negative and CXCR3-positive naive CD8 T cells. Study-level findings and limits: Cryopreserved cells showed partially decreased CXCR3 expression, and most assays used fresh PBMCs. Hydrophobicity of TRB CDR3s was greater in CXCR3-positive naive cells than in CXCR3-negative naive cells.

Looked up from germline, CDR1 is LNHDA and CDR2 is SQIVND (reference sequence). The CDR3 extends over 13 amino acids. Concerning this clonotype: Its antigen is not known.

Researchers prepared the TRB cDNA libraries using 5' RACE with UMI labels. TCRdb reprocessed the 5' RACE reads and reports one entry per CDR3 protein, with no DNA. This listing includes about 84,000 distinct CDR3 sequences. Sample: naive CXCR3+ CD8+ T cells from blood. The subset here: CD45RO-CCR7+CD27+CD95- naive CD8+ T cells expressing CXCR3 (TNR3+). J is TRBJ2-1 and V is TRBV19; TCRdb reports TRBD1, a call that lacks DNA to check it against. The sequence came from a human donor in good health. Some clones in this sample may be carry-over from other donors' samples. This CDR3 is CASGQGTYNEQFF.